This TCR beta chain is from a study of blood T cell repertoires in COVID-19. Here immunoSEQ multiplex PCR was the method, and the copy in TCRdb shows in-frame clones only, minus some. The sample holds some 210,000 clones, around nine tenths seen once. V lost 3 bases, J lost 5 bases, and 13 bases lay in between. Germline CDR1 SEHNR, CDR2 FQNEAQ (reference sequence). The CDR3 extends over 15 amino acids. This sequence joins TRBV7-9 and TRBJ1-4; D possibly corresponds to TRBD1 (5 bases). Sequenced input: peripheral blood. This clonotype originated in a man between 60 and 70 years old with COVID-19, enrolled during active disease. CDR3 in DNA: TGTGCCAGCAGCTTCCAGGGAATAGAGAATGAAAAACTGTTTTTT. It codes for CASSFQGIENEKLFF.